This entry lists 19 T cell receptor beta chains sequenced from one sample in a study of T cell responses to AZD1222 COVID-19 vaccine (dated by TCRdb to the early 2020s). Receptor amplification or capture employed the immunoSEQ multiplex PCR assay. In TCRdb, the immuneACCESS table is reduced to in-frame sequences with V and J assigned. These tables do not hold every clone; where another copy was compared, an unresolved V gene accounts for under half, and the others remain unexplained. The sample table holds some 160,000 clones, of which more than 85% were seen once. The ten largest make up 0.9% of the sample. What the time point label conveys for this sample: baseline before first vaccination. Sequenced material: peripheral blood, taken on day 0 of AZD1222 vaccination. These receptors came from an adult in good health.

DNA for the CDR3: TGTGCCAGCAGTGAACTGGGCCGTGGCTATGGCTACACCTTC. It codes for CASSELGRGYGYTF. J is TRBJ1-2 and V is TRBV2; D gene ambiguous. Germline V lookup: CDR1 SNHLY, CDR2 FYNNEI. V was trimmed by 2 bases and J by 4 bases, leaving 11 bases between them. The CDR3 totals 14 residues.

The CDR3: CASSFSGEDTQYF. DNA for the CDR3: TGTGCCAGCAGCTTTTCGGGGGAGGATACGCAGTATTTT. The chain joins TRBV7-9 to TRBJ2-3; D perhaps matches TRBD2 (6 bases). The germline gives CDR1 SEHNR, CDR2 FQNEAQ (reference sequence). The CDR3 runs 13 residues. V was shortened by 3 bases and J by 6 bases, with 10 bases between the two germline ends. The full variable domain, completed using reference TRBV7-9 and TRBJ2-3, is DTGVSQNPRHKITKRGQNVTFRCDPISEHNRLYWYRQTLGQGPEFLTYFQNEAQLEKSRLLSDRFSAERPKGSFSTLEIQRTEQGDSAMYLCASSFSGEDTQYFGPGTRLTVL.

This chain joins TRBV2 and TRBJ1-5; no clear D. The CDR3 length is 12 residues. V lost 6 bases and J 0 bases, leaving 3 bases between the germline ends. CDR1 is SNHLY and CDR2 is FYNNEI in the germline V gene. The CDR3 reads CASSDSNQPQHF. The CDR3 DNA reads as TGTGCCAGCAGCGATAGCAATCAGCCCCAGCATTTT.

V is TRBV5-1 and J is TRBJ1-6; 10 bases line up with TRBD1. Trimming took 2 bases from V and 9 from J; bases not matched to a gene: 8. Germline V gene lookup returns CDR1 SGHRS and CDR2 YFSETQ. This CDR3 has 16 amino acids. CDR3 residues: CASSFATGTGASPLHF. DNA of the CDR3: TGCGCCAGCAGCTTTGCGACCGGGACAGGGGCTTCACCCCTCCACTTT.

This chain connects TRBV25-1 to TRBJ1-1; D unclear. There are 14 residues in the CDR3. Trimming took off 6 bases at V and 1 base at J, with 12 bases between the two ends. Germline-derived CDR1 and CDR2 are MGHDK and SYGVNS. The CDR3 region is CASSEARPNTEAFF. For the CDR3, the DNA is TGTGCCAGCAGCGAGGCCAGACCGAACACTGAAGCTTTCTTT.

This clone has only one observation. Other DNA sequences from this sample encode an identical CDR3 as well. This chain uses TRBV5-1 with TRBJ1-2; D possibly corresponds to TRBD1 (6 bases). Looked up from germline, CDR1 is SGHRS and CDR2 is YFSETQ. V was clipped by 4 bases and J by 3 bases, with 10 bases between them. CDR3 size: 13 residues. In DNA form, the CDR3 reads TGCGCCAGCAGCCTACAGGGAGACTATGGCTACACCTTC. Residues: CASSLQGDYGYTF.

The chain recombines TRBV20-1 with TRBJ1-5, with TRBD1 as a possible D gene (5 bases). The V end lost 4 bases, the J end lost 3 bases, and 10 bases lay between the germline ends. Germline V lookup: CDR1 DFQATT, CDR2 SNEGSKA (reference sequence). The CDR3 totals 13 residues. The CDR3 protein is CSATDSYNQPQHF. The CDR3 coding sequence is TGCAGTGCTACTGACAGTTACAATCAGCCCCAGCATTTT.

The chain is built from TRBV4-1 and TRBJ1-1; TRBD1 is a possible D gene (6 bases). Germline values: CDR1 MGHRA, CDR2 YSYEKL. V was trimmed by 3 bases and J by 0 bases, leaving 20 bases between them. The CDR3 has 18 amino acids. CDR3 in amino acids: CASSQAGARRIMNTEAFF. DNA of the CDR3: TGCGCCAGCAGCCAGGCAGGGGCCCGGAGGATAATGAACACTGAAGCTTTCTTT.

V gene TRBV6-5 combines with J gene TRBJ2-3; a possible D gene is TRBD1 (6 bases). The V gene's germline CDR1 is MNHEY and CDR2 SVGAGI. This CDR3 contains 13 residues. V shed 8 bases and J shed 0 bases, with 9 bases lying between them. The CDR3 protein is CASRDTSTDTQYF. CDR3 nucleotide sequence: TGTGCCAGCCGGGACACTAGCACAGATACGCAGTATTTT.

The V call is TRBV9, the J call TRBJ1-6, with 9 bases fitting TRBD1. The CDR3 has 16 amino acids. Germline V gives CDR1 SGDLS, CDR2 YYNGEE. Trimming at V came to 3 bases and at J to 7 bases, leaving 8 bases not matched to a gene. CDR3 in DNA: TGTGCCAGCAGCGATCAACCGACAGGGGGAAATTCACCCCTCCACTTT. It codes for CASSDQPTGGNSPLHF.

The rearrangement joins TRBV18 to TRBJ2-6, with 8 bases fitting TRBD2. The CDR3 sequence is 17 residues long. Germline V gene sequence: CDR1 KGHSH, CDR2 LQKENI. V shed 3 bases and J 1 base; nucleotides not matched to a gene: 5. The CDR3 DNA reads as TGTGCCAGCTCACCGATTAGCGGGGAGTCTGGGGCCAACGTCCTGACTTTC. Translation: CASSPISGESGANVLTF.

The genes are TRBV6-2 or TRBV6-3 and TRBJ2-5; the D gene is possibly TRBD2 (5 bases). Germline CDR1 is MNHEY and CDR2 is SVGEGT. CDR3 length equals 13 residues. Trimming left V 5 bases short and J 4 bases short, with 11 bases between. The chain's CDR3 is CASSERVRETQYF. The CDR3 DNA reads TGTGCCAGCAGTGAGAGGGTTCGAGAGACCCAGTACTTC.

V usage is TRBV5-1 and J usage is TRBJ1-2; 7 bases match TRBD1. The germline CDR1 and CDR2 sequences are SGHRS and YFSETQ. This CDR3 is built from 13 residues. V trimming: 3 bases; J trimming: 6 bases; junction bases outside the gene matches: 5. This CDR3 reads CASSSRQGDGYTF. In DNA form, the CDR3 reads TGCGCCAGCAGCTCTAGACAGGGAGATGGCTACACCTTC.

In nucleotides, the CDR3 is TGCGCCAGCAGCCATGAAGACGAGCAGTACTTC. This translates into CASSHEDEQYF. The chain joins TRBV4-1 to TRBJ2-7; D not certain. With 3 bases removed from V and 5 bases from J, the gap between germline ends came to 5 bases. This CDR3 spans 11 amino acids. CDR1 is MGHRA and CDR2 is YSYEKL in the germline V gene.

This clone was seen once. This rearrangement joins TRBV5-1 to TRBJ1-4; D gene unclear. Trimming stripped 4 bases from V and 7 bases from J, with 17 bases between. Germline CDR1 and CDR2: SGHRS and YFSETQ. CDR3 length: 15 residues. CDR3 nucleotides: TGCGCCAGCAGCAACGGGAGCCCAGGAGGTGAAAAACTGTTTTTT. Its protein product is CASSNGSPGGEKLFF.

The chain is built from TRBV12-3 or TRBV12-4 and TRBJ2-1; TRBD2 matches 7 bases. After removal of 3 bases from V and 10 bases from J, the junction contained 3 bases not matched to a gene. This CDR3 has 12 residues. In nucleotides, the CDR3 is TGTGCCAGCAGTTTCGCGGGGGACGAGCAGTTCTTC. It yields the protein CASSFAGDEQFF.

The chain employs TRBV3-1 (or the pseudogene TRBV3-2) and TRBJ2-7; D uncertain. Between the trimmed V and J ends, which lost 4 bases and 7 bases, there was a span of 8 bases. CDR1 and CDR2 from the germline V gene are LGHDT and YNNKEL (reference sequence). The CDR3 is 11 residues long. As DNA, the CDR3 is TGTGCCAGCAGCCGTGGGTTTGAGCAGTACTTC. Translating gives CASSRGFEQYF.

This clone was counted a single time. V and J are TRBV7-9 and TRBJ1-2; TRBD1 might be the D (6 bases). CDR3 length: 14 residues. The germline gives CDR1 SEHNR, CDR2 FQNEAQ (reference sequence). The V end was cut by 5 bases, the J end by 5 bases, with 15 bases between. The CDR3: CASSPRGAVYGYTF. In DNA, the CDR3 is TGTGCCAGCAGCCCCCGGGGGGCTGTTTATGGCTACACCTTC. Using reference TRBV7-9 and TRBJ1-2 for the parts outside the CDR3, the full variable domain is DTGVSQNPRHKITKRGQNVTFRCDPISEHNRLYWYRQTLGQGPEFLTYFQNEAQLEKSRLLSDRFSAERPKGSFSTLEIQRTEQGDSAMYLCASSPRGAVYGYTFGSGTRLTVV.

The chain employs TRBV6-2 or TRBV6-3 and TRBJ2-7; no reliable D call. Germline-derived CDR1 and CDR2 are MNHEY and SVGEGT. This CDR3 region has 15 residues. With 6 bases removed from V and 2 bases from J, the gap between germline ends came to 17 bases. This CDR3 is CASSLLYYKTYEQYF. The CDR3 bases are TGTGCCAGCAGCCTCCTATATTACAAGACCTACGAGCAGTACTTC.